These T cell receptor beta chains were read from a single sample in a study of blood T cell repertoires in COVID-19. Sequenced by immunoSEQ multiplex PCR; TCRdb stores in-frame clones only, minus some. This table holds about 45,000 clones, roughly 90% found once. Sample: peripheral blood. These receptors originate from a woman aged 80 or older in a cohort sampled during active or convalescent COVID-19. The CDR3 runs from the conserved cysteine through the conserved F or W. A D gene is named only where the DNA matches it firmly. Expanded clones are given a class, and other clones once, few, many or no size at all.

v_gene	d_gene	j_gene	abundance	CDR3aa	CDR3nt
TRBV29-1	-	TRBJ2-3	-	CSMMQGSVTDTQYF	TGCAGCATGATGCAGGGGTCCGTCACAGATACGCAGTATTTT
TRBV5-5	-	TRBJ2-5	-	CASSLQVLTQETQYF	TGTGCCAGCAGCCTACAGGTACTCACCCAAGAGACCCAGTACTTC
TRBV5-5	TRBD1	TRBJ1-2	few	CASSLPGQTRGGYTF	TGTGCCAGCAGCCTGCCGGGACAGACCCGGGGAGGCTACACCTTC
TRBV25-1	TRBD1	TRBJ1-6	few	CASSESLDRANSPLHF	TGTGCCAGCAGTGAATCGTTGGACAGGGCTAATTCACCCCTCCACTTT
TRBV2	-	TRBJ1-5	-	CASSGRSRTNQPQHF	TGTGCCAGCAGTGGGAGGAGTCGTACAAATCAGCCCCAGCATTTT
TRBV7-9	-	TRBJ1-2	-	CASSGRYYGYTF	TGTGCCAGCAGCGGGAGATACTATGGCTACACCTTC
TRBV6-5	TRBD2	TRBJ2-3	-	CASTASGGADTQYF	TGTGCCAGCACCGCGAGCGGGGGGGCAGATACGCAGTATTTT
TRBV6-5	-	TRBJ2-1	-	CASSYKISSYNEQFF	TGTGCCAGCAGTTACAAGATTAGCTCCTACAATGAGCAGTTCTTC
TRBV7-3	-	TRBJ1-6	-	CASSPGGYNSPLHF	TGTGCCAGCAGCCCCGGGGGTTATAATTCACCCCTCCACTTT
TRBV5-4	TRBD2	TRBJ2-2	many	CASSHKGAGDTGELFF	TGTGCCAGCAGCCACAAAGGGGCGGGGGACACCGGGGAGCTGTTTTTT
TRBV7-3	-	TRBJ2-1	few	CASSPRGASSYNEQFF	TGTGCCAGCAGCCCCAGGGGCGCTAGCTCCTACAATGAGCAGTTCTTC
TRBV6-6	TRBD1	TRBJ1-1	-	CASSYSRQGNTEAFF	TGTGCCAGCAGTTACTCGAGACAGGGAAACACTGAAGCTTTCTTT
TRBV6-5	-	TRBJ1-2	-	CASIRGGSYGYTF	TGTGCCAGCATAAGGGGGGGAAGCTATGGCTACACCTTC
TRBV29-1	TRBD2	TRBJ2-1	-	CSVGLSGSSYNEQFF	TGCAGCGTCGGCCTCAGCGGGAGCTCCTACAATGAGCAGTTCTTC
TRBV30	-	TRBJ1-4	-	CAWLGGQGHQGGNEKLFF	TGTGCCTGGTTGGGCGGGCAGGGACATCAGGGTGGAAATGAAAAACTGTTTTTT
TRBV29-1	-	TRBJ2-1	-	CSVALAGTYNEQFF	TGCAGCGTCGCTCTGGCGGGGACCTACAATGAGCAGTTCTTC
TRBV10-3	-	TRBJ1-2	-	CAMMNRESAGNYGYTF	TGTGCCATGATGAACAGGGAGAGCGCTGGCAACTATGGCTACACCTTC
TRBV3-1/TRBV3-2	TRBD2	TRBJ2-5	-	CASSQEGLAPQYF	TGTGCCAGCAGCCAAGAGGGACTAGCTCCCCAGTACTTC
TRBV7-9	-	TRBJ2-3	-	CASSLAGGPTDTQYF	TGTGCCAGCAGCTTAGCGGGGGGGCCGACAGATACGCAGTATTTT
TRBV10-1	TRBD1	TRBJ2-5	-	CASSPAGTGGSETQYF	TGCGCCAGCAGTCCCGCCGGGACAGGGGGCAGTGAGACCCAGTACTTC
TRBV5-1	-	TRBJ1-1	-	CASSVWGTWNTEAFF	TGCGCCAGCAGTGTTTGGGGGACTTGGAACACTGAAGCTTTCTTT
TRBV5-1	-	TRBJ2-7	-	CASSGGTEPYEQYF	TGCGCCAGCAGCGGCGGGACAGAACCCTACGAGCAGTACTTC
TRBV4-3	-	TRBJ2-1	-	CASSQERGQSPKEQFF	TGCGCCAGCAGCCAAGAGAGGGGACAATCCCCCAAGGAGCAGTTCTTC
TRBV20-1	TRBD2	TRBJ2-5	-	CSASGTSGRRIQETQYF	TGCAGTGCTAGTGGGACTAGCGGGCGTCGTATCCAAGAGACCCAGTACTTC
TRBV30	-	TRBJ1-2	-	CAWSGEQKIYGYTF	TGTGCCTGGAGTGGAGAACAGAAAATCTATGGCTACACCTTC
TRBV6-6	TRBD1	TRBJ1-2	-	CASRRGQGGNYGYTF	TGTGCCAGCAGGCGGGGACAGGGAGGTAACTATGGCTACACCTTC
TRBV5-5	TRBD1	TRBJ2-5	once	CASSSTTGGETQYF	TGTGCCAGCAGCTCTACTACAGGGGGAGAGACCCAGTACTTC
TRBV5-1	TRBD1	TRBJ1-2	-	CASSPEGQPYGYTF	TGCGCCAGCAGCCCAGAGGGACAGCCCTATGGCTACACCTTC
TRBV4-1	-	TRBJ2-7	-	CASSQEVQASLPYEQYF	TGCGCCAGCAGCCAAGAAGTCCAGGCTAGCTTACCCTACGAGCAGTACTTC
TRBV6-5	-	TRBJ1-1	once	CASSSLGANTEAFF	TGTGCCAGCAGTTCCCTTGGGGCCAACACTGAAGCTTTCTTT
TRBV29-1	TRBD2	TRBJ2-3	-	CSAILTSGFTDTQYF	TGCAGCGCCATTCTGACTAGCGGCTTTACAGATACGCAGTATTTT